Below are 27 T cell receptor beta chains sequenced from a single sample in a study of blood T cell repertoires in COVID-19. Produced via immunoSEQ multiplex PCR; TCRdb's table is partial and in-frame only. The sample includes under 200,000 clones, around 87% of them seen just once. Source material: peripheral blood. Receptors were obtained from a man aged 40-49 years with active or convalescent COVID-19.

The CDR3 bases are TGTGCCAGCACCCGACAGGGTGACAACGAGCAGTACTTC. This translates into CASTRQGDNEQYF. This sequence joins TRBV11-2 and TRBJ2-7; 7 nucleotides align to TRBD1. J was trimmed by 5 bases and V by 7 bases; bases with no gene match: 8. The CDR3 runs 13 residues. Germline CDR1 and CDR2: SGHAT and FQNNGV.

V usage is TRBV5-6 and J usage is TRBJ2-1, with TRBD1 matching 9 bases. The CDR3 spans 16 residues. After removal of 4 bases from V and 2 bases from J, the junction contained 7 bases not matched to a gene. Germline V CDR1 and CDR2: SGHDT, YYEEEE. In nucleotides, the CDR3 is TGTGCCAGCAGCCCGGACAGGGGACACCCCTACAATGAGCAGTTCTTC. This encodes CASSPDRGHPYNEQFF. Using reference TRBV5-6 and TRBJ2-1 for the parts outside the CDR3, the full variable domain is DAGVTQSPTHLIKTRGQQVTLRCSPKSGHDTVSWYQQALGQGPQFIFQYYEEEERQRGNFPDRFSGHQFPNYSSELNVNALLLGDSALYLCASSPDRGHPYNEQFFGPGTRLTVL.

V is TRBV7-2 and J is TRBJ2-2; 8 nucleotides match TRBD2. Looked up from germline, CDR1 is SGHTA and CDR2 is FQGNSA. After removal of 5 bases from V and 6 bases from J, the junction contained 11 bases not matched to a gene. CDR3 length equals 16 residues. CDR3 coding DNA: TGTGCCAGCAGCCTGAGGGGGGTAGCGGGGCCCGGGGAGCTGTTTTTT. Translated, it gives CASSLRGVAGPGELFF. Looking up the rest from reference TRBV7-2 and TRBJ2-2 gives the full variable domain: GAGVSQSPSNKVTEKGKDVELRCDPISGHTALYWYRQSLGQGLEFLIYFQGNSAPDKSGLPSDRFSAERTGGSVSTLTIQRTQQEDSAVYLCASSLRGVAGPGELFFGEGSRLTVL.

The rearrangement links TRBV21-1 to TRBJ2-1; the table names TRBD1, a call not compared with the DNA. TRBV21-1 constitutes a pseudogene. The CDR3 spans 17 residues. Written as DNA, the CDR3 is TGTGCCAGCACCGTGACCAAAACGGGACAGGGAGGAGGTGAGCAGTTCTTC. It yields the protein CASTVTKTGQGGGEQFF.

CDR3 amino acids: CATSRVTGGAYGYTF. In DNA, the CDR3 is TGTGCCACCAGCAGAGTAACAGGGGGGGCCTATGGCTACACCTTC. This chain links TRBV15 with TRBJ1-2; 8 nucleotides match TRBD1. V was pared by 1 base and J by 4 bases, with 5 bases of the junction left unmatched. This CDR3 region has 15 residues. CDR1 is LNHNV and CDR2 is YYDKDF in the germline V gene (reference sequence).

The chain has TRBV2 and TRBJ2-3; TRBD2 agrees at 7 bases. The CDR3 is made up of 12 amino acids. Germline V CDR1 and CDR2: SNHLY, FYNNEI. After removal of 11 bases from V and 3 bases from J, the junction contained 5 bases not matched to a gene. CDR3 sequence: CAYSGGTDTQYF. As DNA, the CDR3 is TGTGCCTATTCGGGGGGAACAGATACGCAGTATTTT.

The chain carries TRBV3-1 (or the pseudogene TRBV3-2) and TRBJ1-1, with unresolved D. This CDR3 region has 13 residues. Germline V CDR1 and CDR2: LGHDT, YNNKEL (reference sequence). With 3 bases removed from V and 1 base from J, the gap between germline ends came to 6 bases. Here the CDR3 DNA reads TGTGCCAGCAGCCAGGCCTGGAACACTGAAGCTTTCTTT. Translating gives CASSQAWNTEAFF.

The chain links TRBV4-3 to TRBJ2-3; D is perhaps TRBD2 (7 bases). The germline gives CDR1 LGHNA, CDR2 YSLEER. With 4 bases removed from V and 7 bases from J, the gap between germline ends came to 21 bases. CDR3 length: 16 amino acids. The CDR3 DNA reads TGCGCCAGCAGCCCACGTATGGCGGGGGACACTAATACGCAGTATTTT. Its translation is CASSPRMAGDTNTQYF.

This chain links TRBV27 with TRBJ1-5; 12 nucleotides agree with TRBD1. The CDR3 runs to 15 residues. Germline CDR1 and CDR2: MNHEY and SMNVEV (reference sequence). The junction had 6 bases not matched to a gene; V was cut back by 5 bases and J by 7 bases. CDR3 DNA sequence: TGTGCCAGCAGTCCGGGGACAGGGGGCCGGCAGCCCCAGCATTTT. As protein: CASSPGTGGRQPQHF.

This chain links TRBV2 with TRBJ2-1, with 7 bases that match TRBD1. Germline loops: CDR1 SNHLY, CDR2 FYNNEI. V trimming: 6 bases; J trimming: 7 bases; junction bases outside the gene matches: 9. The CDR3 has 14 residues. The CDR3 nucleotides are TGTGCCAGCAGCCAACAACCCAGGGGGAATGAGCAGTTCTTC. Protein product: CASSQQPRGNEQFF. Using reference TRBV2 and TRBJ2-1 for the parts outside the CDR3, the full variable domain is EPEVTQTPSHQVTQMGQEVILRCVPISNHLYFYWYRQILGQKVEFLVSFYNNEISEKSEIFDDQFSVERPDGSNFTLKIRSTKLEDSAMYFCASSQQPRGNEQFFGPGTRLTVL.

This chain links TRBV19 with TRBJ1-1; the D is unclear. CDR1 is LNHDA and CDR2 is SQIVND in the germline V gene (reference sequence). V was trimmed by 4 bases and J by 0 bases, leaving 9 bases between them. The CDR3 has 14 amino acids. For the CDR3, the DNA is TGTGCCAGTAGTAGTGGAGTTATGAACACTGAAGCTTTCTTT. Translating it yields CASSSGVMNTEAFF.

The chain uses TRBV13 and TRBJ2-6; D perhaps matches TRBD2 (7 bases). V lost 8 bases to trimming and J lost 12 bases, with 17 bases between them. CDR1 and CDR2 from the germline V gene are PRHDT and FYEKMQ (reference sequence). The CDR3 sequence is 13 residues long. The CDR3 sequence: CASSGGSKLVLTF. The CDR3, as DNA: TGTGCCAGCTCGGGGGGCTCGAAGCTCGTCCTGACTTTC.

The gene calls are TRBV6-5 and TRBJ1-2; D is uncertain. This CDR3 spans 13 amino acids. V lost 6 bases and J lost 7, with 15 bases in between. Germline V lookup: CDR1 MNHEY, CDR2 SVGAGI. CDR3 protein: CASRLDSARGYTF. The CDR3 nucleotides read TGTGCCAGCAGACTGGACTCCGCCCGTGGCTACACCTTC.

The V and J genes are TRBV9 and TRBJ1-2, with 7 bases aligning to TRBD1. V lost 2 bases and J lost 4; bases outside the gene matches: 2. From germline, CDR1 is SGDLS and CDR2 YYNGEE. This CDR3 has 13 residues. The CDR3 region has the DNA TGTGCCAGCAGCGTTGACAGGGCCTATGGCTACACCTTC. It codes for CASSVDRAYGYTF.

The J gene is TRBJ2-3, the V gene TRBV21-1; TRBD1, as called in the table, went unchecked against the DNA. TRBV21-1 is termed a pseudogene. This CDR3 has 13 residues. The CDR3 nucleotides read TGTGCCAGCAGCAAATTATACAGGAATACGCAGTATTTT. The encoded protein is CASSKLYRNTQYF.

V gene TRBV10-2 combines with J gene TRBJ2-2; 9 bases line up with TRBD2. This CDR3 region has 16 residues. Germline V lookup: CDR1 WSHSY, CDR2 SAAADI. The J segment lost 4 bases and the V segment lost 8 bases, leaving 11 bases of the junction unmatched. The CDR3 DNA is TGCGCCAGCGGGCCCCTGCTAGCGGGGACCACCGGGGAGCTGTTTTTT. Encoded protein: CASGPLLAGTTGELFF.

This chain connects TRBV3-1 (or the pseudogene TRBV3-2) to TRBJ2-3, with a weak D call TRBD1 (5 bases). The CDR3 extends over 12 amino acids. The germline V gene encodes CDR1 LGHDT and CDR2 YNNKEL (reference sequence). With 1 base removed from V and 7 bases from J, the gap between germline ends came to 6 bases. This chain's CDR3 is CASSQGTHTQYF. CDR3 DNA sequence: TGTGCCAGCAGCCAAGGGACACATACGCAGTATTTT.

The rearrangement joins TRBV7-6 to TRBJ2-7; 7 bases line up with TRBD1. Germline V gives CDR1 SGHVS, CDR2 FNYEAQ. The ends lost 3 bases at V and 4 bases at J; junction bases unmatched: 3. The length of the CDR3 is 13 residues. The CDR3 bases are TGTGCCAGCAGCTTCGGGACAGATTACGAGCAGTACTTC. Translating it yields CASSFGTDYEQYF.

The chain employs TRBV5-1 and TRBJ1-1; no clear D gene. From germline, CDR1 is SGHRS and CDR2 YFSETQ. The length of the CDR3 is 12 residues. With 5 bases removed from V and 6 bases from J, the gap between germline ends came to 11 bases. As DNA, the CDR3 is TGCGCCAGCAGTTTCAATACGGCTGAAGCTTTCTTT. This sequence encodes CASSFNTAEAFF. The full variable domain, its missing parts supplied by reference TRBV5-1 and TRBJ1-1, is KAGVTQTPRYLIKTRGQQVTLSCSPISGHRSVSWYQQTPGQGLQFLFEYFSETQRNKGNFPGRFSGRQFSNSRSEMNVSTLELGDSALYLCASSFNTAEAFFGQGTRLTVV.

This sequence joins TRBV30 and TRBJ1-1; D perhaps matches TRBD1 (6 bases). Germline CDR1 is GTSNPN and CDR2 is SVGIG (reference sequence). V was pared by 2 bases and J by 3 bases, with 10 bases between. The CDR3 totals 13 residues. CDR3 bases: TGTGCCTGGAGTCGGGGGGCGGACACTGAAGCTTTCTTT. It yields the protein CAWSRGADTEAFF.

This clone was seen a single time. This sequence joins TRBV9 and TRBJ1-6; 10 bases map to TRBD1. Trimming at V came to 4 bases and at J to 13 bases, leaving 11 bases not matched to a gene. This CDR3 is built from 15 residues. CDR1 is SGDLS and CDR2 is YYNGEE in the germline V gene. As DNA, the CDR3 is TGTGCCAGCAGCCCGGAGACAGGGGGCCCCTTGCCCCTCCACTTT. It translates to CASSPETGGPLPLHF. Variable domain in full (rest from reference TRBV9 and TRBJ1-6): DSGVTQTPKHLITATGQRVTLRCSPRSGDLSVYWYQQSLDQGLQFLIQYYNGEERAKGNILERFSAQQFPDLHSELNLSSLELGDSALYFCASSPETGGPLPLHFGNGTRLTVT.

The V call is TRBV27, the J call TRBJ1-3; tentatively, D is TRBD1 (6 bases). The germline V and J ends were trimmed by 6 bases and 9 bases, with 21 bases remaining between them. This CDR3 has 15 residues. Germline CDR1 is MNHEY and CDR2 is SMNVEV (reference sequence). CDR3 residues: CASSSPAQGLVTIYF. In DNA, the CDR3 is TGTGCCAGCAGCTCTCCGGCCCAGGGGCTGGTCACCATATATTTT.

A single count supports this clone. This sequence joins TRBV6-5 and TRBJ1-1; TRBD1 matches at 8 bases. The CDR3 consists of 15 residues. Trimming at V came to 7 bases and at J to 0 bases, leaving 7 bases not matched to a gene. CDR1 MNHEY and CDR2 SVGAGI come from the germline V gene. The CDR3 nucleotides read TGTGCCAGCATCCCCGGGACAGGTTTGAACACTGAAGCTTTCTTT. Amino acid sequence: CASIPGTGLNTEAFF.

This clone was seen once. This chain connects TRBV4-1 to TRBJ2-1; TRBD1 matches 9 bases. This CDR3 is 16 amino acids long. The trim removed 1 base at V and 4 bases at J, leaving 5 bases unmatched. Germline V gene data show CDR1 as MGHRA and CDR2 as YSYEKL. CDR3 sequence: CASSQGQQGAYNEQFF. CDR3 bases: TGCGCCAGCAGCCAAGGCCAACAGGGGGCATACAATGAGCAGTTCTTC.

The CDR3 DNA is TGTGCCAGCAGTTTTCGCGGTGCCTACAATGAGCAGTTCTTC. Translating it yields CASSFRGAYNEQFF. The chain employs TRBV6-2 or TRBV6-3 and TRBJ2-1; D not resolved. The CDR3 length is 14 residues. Trimming pared 4 bases from V and 2 bases from J, leaving 9 bases between. The germline V gene has CDR1 MNHEY and CDR2 SVGEGT.

This chain connects TRBV18 to TRBJ2-3; D perhaps matches TRBD2 (6 bases). The CDR3 contains 15 residues. The V gene's germline CDR1 is KGHSH and CDR2 LQKENI. Trimming removed 3 bases from V and 1 base from J, with 11 bases in between. As DNA, the CDR3 is TGTGCCAGCTCACCCTCGCGGGATGGCACAGATACGCAGTATTTT. As protein: CASSPSRDGTDTQYF. Filled out from reference TRBV18 and TRBJ2-3, the complete variable domain reads NAGVMQNPRHLVRRRGQEARLRCSPMKGHSHVYWYRQLPEEGLKFMVYLQKENIIDESGMPKERFSAEFPKEGPSILRIQQVVRGDSAAYFCASSPSRDGTDTQYFGPGTRLTVL.

The chain has TRBV30 and TRBJ2-3; possible D gene TRBD1, 6 bases. This CDR3 comprises 15 residues. V was clipped by 0 bases and J by 1 base, with 11 bases between them. The germline V gene has CDR1 GTSNPN and CDR2 SVGIG (reference sequence). CDR3 DNA: TGTGCCTGGAGTGTAAAGGCAGGGGGCACAGATACGCAGTATTTT. This codes for CAWSVKAGGTDTQYF. The whole variable domain, filled in from reference TRBV30 and TRBJ2-3, reads SQTIHQWPATLVQPVGSPLSLECTVEGTSNPNLYWYRQAAGRGLQLLFYSVGIGQISSEVPQNLSASRPQDRQFILSSKKLLLSDSGFYLCAWSVKAGGTDTQYFGPGTRLTVL.